This entry features one T cell receptor beta chain sequence. Its specific antigen is unknown. The sample holds no much larger clone one base away, and base qualities are not on file. Donors were healthy HIV-negative adults with no recently reported acute infections or vaccinations. Every donor was a Caucasian adult living in Nashville, Tennessee, USA. CD4+ T cells were enriched by magnetic negative selection, after which naive cells were positively selected on CD45RA and the negative fraction was taken as the memory subset. After blood collection by leukapheresis, PBMCs were isolated using Ficoll-Histopaque density gradient centrifugation and then cryopreserved in the vapor phase of liquid nitrogen. Purity and quantity of every magnetically sorted T cell population were checked by analytical flow cytometry. From each sorted fraction, genomic DNA was isolated and quantified by UV absorbance on a Nanodrop 2000c.

These data come from a study of shared clonotypes between healthy human individuals (dated by TCRdb to 2020 to 2021). About the full investigation: The cohort included a few men and a couple of women between 18 and 49 years of age. Per donor, three plates each were used for CD4 naive and CD4 memory, two for CD8 naive, and one for CD8 memory. To estimate repertoire size and how much clonotypes are shared between individuals, the study performed deep sequencing of blood TCR repertoires from a few healthy adults. To increase sequencing depth and limit assay-specific biases, TCR repertoire library preparation and sequencing were carried out by different laboratories using diverse techniques. Per donor, leukapheresis produced somewhere between about 0.94 and 9.5 billion PBMCs.

General study outcomes and caveats: Rarefaction of sorted-subset datasets indicated incomplete sequencing despite the large sequencing depth. Sampling was restricted to blood, and TCR repertoires in tissue are likely to differ from TCR repertoires in blood. About 5% of naive CD4, 3.5% of naive CD8, 2.3% of memory CD4, and 0.35% to 0.4% of memory CD8 clonotypes were shared across several donors. Larger estimated clonotype richness was generally found for naive subsets than for memory subsets. Pairwise subsampling indicated that sequencing depth was expected to affect the degree of clonotype sharing among donors. The small number of donors limited the genetic and exposure-history diversity represented. Compared with non-shared clonotypes, clonotypes shared by all four sorted-subset donors had higher generation probabilities.

Using the deep immunoSEQ assay, multiplex PCR amplified TCR CDR3 regions from genomic DNA. For each cell subset, the extracted genomic DNA was distributed evenly across all wells of several immunoSEQ 96-well plates, and each plate served as one replicate. For sorted subsets, each replicate PCR was loaded with approximately 0.2 ug genomic DNA, equivalent to 32,000 or so T cell genomes. Purified libraries were measured with a Qubit 3.0 fluorometer, size-checked on a Bioanalyzer 2100, and measured again with the KAPA Library Quantification kit. Each immunoSEQ 96-well plate was sequenced on its own single-read 150-cycle Illumina NextSeq 550 flow cell. The paper's processing steps were these. Because the immunoSEQ output included only junctional sequences and no quality scores, the filtering could not be the same as the filtering used for full-length reads. To assign V/J genes and CDR3, sequences were annotated using PyIR, a Python wrapper for IgBLAST v1.9, with IMGT germline references. Reads with weak V/J assignments (E-value above 1e-6), missing CDR3, stop codons, out-of-frame junctions, or ambiguous translated residues were removed. V3J clonotypes were defined as sequences sharing the same inferred V gene, J gene, and CDR3 amino acid sequence. Percentage overlap between repertoires was calculated by dividing the number of shared unique clonotypes by the size of the smaller repertoire. Repertoire richness was assessed with RTK rarefaction, the Chao1 estimator, and Recon v2.1 estimates of unobserved clonotypes. OLGA was used to compute generation probabilities for all TCRbeta clonotypes that the gDNA method yielded from a few donors. In its TCRdb copy, this immuneACCESS table keeps in-frame sequences only and misses some clones. Where compared with another copy, unresolved V genes explain less than half of these, and the others have no known cause. V, J and clone size are taken as reported in that table, and D and trimming were inferred from the DNA itself. The sample has 950,000 to 1,300,000 clones on record, 65% to 80% of them singletons. The ten largest clones represent roughly 1.4% of the sample.

From cysteine to phenylalanine, the CDR3 is 14 amino acids long. Only CDR3 DNA is held: 42 bases, read in frame from base 1. Per the germline V gene, SNHLY is the CDR1 and FYNNEI is the CDR2. V was cut back by 4 bases and J by 4 bases, leaving a gap of 13 bases between them. In this chain, TRBV2 is recombined with TRBJ2-5; the D gene is not confidently resolved. Sequencing was performed on memory CD4+ T cells sorted from blood. Sample cell subset or site, as interpreted from the label and publication: CD45RA-negative fraction. The origin of this receptor is a man younger than 35 in good health. The CDR3 corresponds to CASSVDFLGETQYF. The sequenced DNA: TGTGCCAGCAGTGTGGATTTCCTCGGAGAGACCCAGTACTTC.